This passage covers 4 T cell receptor beta chains from one sample sequenced in a study of shared T cell receptors in the human thymus. Sequenced by immunoSEQ multiplex PCR; TCRdb stores in-frame clones only, minus some. The table shows roughly 700,000 clones, with 88% occurring only once. The sample was also linked to a second study, of human thymus T cells.

The sample taken for sequencing was thymocytes. The receptors come from a boy in the first two years of life with a congenital heart defect.

This chain uses TRBV28 with TRBJ1-1, with a tentative D call TRBD1 (6 bases). CDR3 length: 14 residues. CDR1 and CDR2 from the germline V gene are MDHEN and SYDVKM. Trimming pared 5 bases from V and 7 bases from J, leaving 17 bases between. This CDR3 is CASSPGQTSGEAFF. The CDR3, as DNA: TGTGCCAGCAGTCCCGGACAGACCAGTGGTGAAGCTTTCTTT.

The chain couples TRBV4-1 to TRBJ2-3, with no clear D. Germline V gene data show CDR1 as MGHRA and CDR2 as YSYEKL. The CDR3 covers 15 residues. Trimming took off 4 bases at V and 2 bases at J, with 13 bases between the two ends. The CDR3 region has the DNA TGCGCCAGCAGCCCGACTGGCAGAGACACAGATACGCAGTATTTT. Its protein is CASSPTGRDTDTQYF.

The rearrangement links TRBV19 to TRBJ2-7; a weak D match, TRBD1 (8 bases). Trimming shortened V by 4 bases and J by 2 bases, and 21 bases separated the two germline ends. Germline V CDR1 and CDR2: LNHDA, SQIVND (reference sequence). The CDR3 runs 17 residues. The CDR3 here is CASSSLRGDRNPYEQYF. CDR3 nucleotide sequence: TGTGCCAGTAGTAGCCTCCGGGGGGACAGGAACCCCTACGAGCAGTACTTC.

The J gene is TRBJ1-5, the V gene TRBV6-6, with D maybe TRBD1 (6 bases). Trimming stripped 0 bases from V and 5 bases from J, with 11 bases between. The CDR3 is 15 residues long. CDR1 is MNHNY, CDR2 SVGAGI, per germline (reference sequence). In DNA form, the CDR3 reads TGTGCCAGCAGTTACTCGACAGGCCCCGATCAGCCCCAGCATTTT. This translates into CASSYSTGPDQPQHF.